One and the same sample provided the 16 T cell receptor beta chains below, sequenced in a study of blood T cell repertoires in COVID-19. TCRdb's copy holds only in-frame clones and misses some; the assay was immunoSEQ multiplex PCR. Of more than 250,000 clones listed, 87% are singletons. The sequenced material came from PBMCs or T cells enriched from blood (not recorded which). The source is a woman younger than 45 who had recovered from COVID-19.

CDR3 coding DNA: TGTGCCAGCAGTGAGCGGACATTTGCCTCTGGGGCCAACGTCCTGACTTTC. Protein: CASSERTFASGANVLTF. The chain carries TRBV2 and TRBJ2-6; TRBD1 might be the D (5 bases). Germline CDR1 is SNHLY and CDR2 is FYNNEI. With 3 bases removed from V and 0 bases from J, the gap between germline ends came to 12 bases. The CDR3 spans 17 residues.

The rearrangement links TRBV28 to TRBJ1-5; D ambiguous. Germline loops: CDR1 MDHEN, CDR2 SYDVKM. Trimming removed 10 bases from V and 5 bases from J, with 6 bases in between. This CDR3 is built from 10 residues. The CDR3 here is CATSDQPQHF. The CDR3 DNA reads as TGTGCCACCTCCGATCAGCCCCAGCATTTT.

There are a few counts of this clone. The J gene is TRBJ1-5, the V gene TRBV7-2; D perhaps matches TRBD1 (6 bases). The CDR3 contains 14 residues. The germline V gene encodes CDR1 SGHTA and CDR2 FQGNSA. The V gene lost 1 base and the J gene lost 5 bases, with 9 bases spanning the gap. CDR3 sequence: CASSLEGGDQPQHF. The CDR3 DNA sequence: TGTGCCAGCAGCTTAGAAGGGGGAGATCAGCCCCAGCATTTT.

The chain employs TRBV7-8 and TRBJ1-3; 7 bases match TRBD1. Per germline, CDR1 SGHVS and CDR2 FQNEAQ. Trimming took 0 bases from V and 0 from J; bases not matched to a gene: 11. The CDR3 has 19 residues. The CDR3 is CASSLAFETGSGSGNTIYF. The CDR3 coding sequence is TGTGCCAGCAGCTTAGCCTTTGAGACAGGGTCAGGCTCTGGAAACACCATATATTTT.

The chain recombines TRBV4-2 with TRBJ2-1, with 12 bases that match TRBD2. J gave up 6 bases and V 1 base, and 10 bases lay outside the gene matches. The CDR3 has 18 amino acids. CDR1 is LGHNA, CDR2 YNFKEQ, per germline. The CDR3 DNA reads as TGTGCCAGCAGCCAAGTAGAGCGGCTAGCGGGGGGGCTCAATGAGCAGTTCTTC. It specifies CASSQVERLAGGLNEQFF.

The chain's CDR3 is CASSQEGEGKNIQYF. In DNA form, the CDR3 reads TGCGCCAGCAGCCAAGAGGGAGAGGGCAAAAACATTCAGTACTTC. This rearrangement joins TRBV4-1 to TRBJ2-4; D is perhaps TRBD2 (5 bases). Germline V CDR1 and CDR2: MGHRA, YSYEKL. Trimming stripped 0 bases from V and 3 bases from J, with 9 bases between. There are 15 residues in the CDR3.

This chain links TRBV3-1 (or the pseudogene TRBV3-2) with TRBJ2-5; a weak D match, TRBD1 (5 bases). This CDR3 region has 13 residues. Germline CDR1 is LGHDT and CDR2 is YNNKEL (reference sequence). V was cut by 4 bases and J by 8 bases, with 14 bases left in between. Written as DNA, the CDR3 is TGTGCCAGCAGCCCCACGGCCCAGGGAACCCAGTACTTC. The encoded protein is CASSPTAQGTQYF.

This clone was recorded a few times. The V and J genes are TRBV28 and TRBJ1-1; D is possibly TRBD1 (6 bases). The CDR3 covers 15 residues. The germline CDR1 and CDR2 sequences are MDHEN and SYDVKM. V lost 3 bases to trimming and J lost 1 base, with 12 bases between them. This CDR3 is CASSLSSTGNTEAFF. CDR3 coding DNA: TGTGCCAGCAGTTTGTCCTCGACAGGGAACACTGAAGCTTTCTTT.

Points on this clone: This sample also contains other DNA sequences that code for the same CDR3. The gene calls are TRBV5-1 and TRBJ1-1, with a possible D match to TRBD1 (6 bases). The CDR3 length is 14 residues. Germline assignment: CDR1 SGHRS and CDR2 YFSETQ. Trimming took off 3 bases at V and 3 bases at J, with 12 bases between the two ends. CDR3 amino acids: CASSSVGGDTEAFF. The CDR3 DNA reads TGCGCCAGCAGCTCTGTAGGGGGAGACACTGAAGCTTTCTTT.

This clone was seen a handful of times. The gene calls are TRBV6-4 and TRBJ1-2; a possible D gene is TRBD1 (6 bases). The CDR3 sequence is 15 residues long. CDR1 is MRHNA and CDR2 is SNTAGT in the germline V gene. V dropped 0 bases and J dropped 7 bases, with 15 bases sitting between them. The CDR3 is CASSDSRQARAGYTF. As DNA, the CDR3 is TGTGCCAGCAGTGACTCCAGACAGGCCAGGGCTGGCTACACCTTC.

This chain uses TRBV7-3 with TRBJ2-1; 8 bases fit TRBD2. Germline V gene lookup returns CDR1 SGHTA and CDR2 FQGTGA. V was clipped by 5 bases and J by 8 bases; unmatched bases: 5. The CDR3 loop spans 13 amino acids. The CDR3 nucleotides read TGTGCCAGCAGCCCCGGGGGGGGAGATGAGCAGTTCTTC. It codes for CASSPGGGDEQFF. Looking up the rest from reference TRBV7-3 and TRBJ2-1 gives the full variable domain: GAGVSQTPSNKVTEKGKYVELRCDPISGHTALYWYRQSLGQGPEFLIYFQGTGAADDSGLPNDRFFAVRPEGSVSTLKIQRTERGDSAVYLCASSPGGGDEQFFGPGTRLTVL.

The chain carries TRBV3-1 (or the pseudogene TRBV3-2) and TRBJ1-1; no firm D call. The V end lost 1 base, the J end lost 11 bases, and 11 bases lay between the germline ends. The CDR3 contains 12 residues. Germline V gene sequence: CDR1 LGHDT, CDR2 YNNKEL (reference sequence). CDR3 sequence reads: CASSQAGSGAFF. CDR3 bases: TGTGCCAGCAGCCAAGCGGGAAGTGGGGCTTTCTTT.

This clone has more than one count but fewer than ten. The V gene is TRBV6-4, the J gene TRBJ2-6; unclear D gene. The V end was cut by 0 bases, the J end by 0 bases, with 3 bases between. Looked up from germline, CDR1 is MRHNA and CDR2 is SNTAGT. The CDR3 runs 15 residues. In nucleotides, the CDR3 is TGTGCCAGCAGTGACTCTTACTCTGGGGCCAACGTCCTGACTTTC. Amino acids: CASSDSYSGANVLTF.

The chain joins TRBV4-1 to TRBJ1-2; 11 nucleotides match TRBD1. Germline CDR1 MGHRA, CDR2 YSYEKL. The CDR3 has 15 amino acids. The junction had 5 bases not matched to a gene; V was cut back by 4 bases and J by 4 bases. The CDR3 region has the DNA TGCGCCAGCAGCCCCGGGACAGGGGGAATCTATGGCTACACCTTC. It codes for CASSPGTGGIYGYTF.

Of note for this clone: A read error may produce the germline difference seen at one junction end. This chain uses TRBV7-7 with TRBJ1-3; D unresolved. The length of the CDR3 is 13 residues. CDR1 and CDR2 from the germline V gene are SSHAT and FNYEAQ (reference sequence). Here the CDR3 DNA reads TGTGCTAGCAGCTCGCGCACCGGGAACACCATATATTTT. This gives the protein CASSSRTGNTIYF. The full variable domain, in which reference TRBV7-7 and TRBJ1-3 provide the parts outside the CDR3, is GAGVSQSPRYKVTKRGQDVTLRCDPISSHATLYWYQQALGQGPEFLTYFNYEAQPDKSGLPSDRFSAERPEGSISTLTIQRTEQRDSAMYRCASSSRTGNTIYFGEGSWLTVV.

The chain couples TRBV30 to TRBJ1-4; the match to TRBD1 covers 9 bases. Germline trimming cut 2 bases from V and 8 bases from J; bases unmatched to any gene: 12. Germline V lookup: CDR1 GTSNPN, CDR2 SVGIG (reference sequence). This CDR3 is built from 16 residues. CDR3: CAWSPLTGGAGEKLFF. As DNA, the CDR3 is TGTGCCTGGAGTCCACTCACAGGGGGCGCGGGAGAAAAACTGTTTTTT.